The 23 T cell receptor beta chains presented below share a single source sample, sequenced in a study of blood T cell repertoires in COVID-19. Produced via immunoSEQ multiplex PCR; TCRdb's table is partial and in-frame only. The sample consists of about 480,000 clones, 85% to 90% of them appearing once. The sample comprised peripheral blood. The receptors come from a woman aged 45 to 65 with COVID-19, enrolled during active disease.

The CDR3: CASSPRQGAYEQYF. For the CDR3, the DNA is TGTGCCAGCAGCCCCAGACAGGGGGCCTACGAGCAGTACTTC. V and J are TRBV7-9 and TRBJ2-7; TRBD1 matches 9 bases. This CDR3 has 14 residues. Germline V gives CDR1 SEHNR, CDR2 FQNEAQ (reference sequence). V dropped 5 bases and J dropped 2; count of bases not matched to a gene: 4. The full variable domain, rest sourced from reference TRBV7-9 and TRBJ2-7, is DTGVSQNPRHKITKRGQNVTFRCDPISEHNRLYWYRQTLGQGPEFLTYFQNEAQLEKSRLLSDRFSAERPKGSFSTLEIQRTEQGDSAMYLCASSPRQGAYEQYFGPGTRLTVT.

This rearrangement joins TRBV9 to TRBJ1-2, with D possibly being TRBD1 (6 bases). The germline V gene encodes CDR1 SGDLS and CDR2 YYNGEE. With 3 bases removed from V and 8 bases from J, the gap between germline ends came to 11 bases. CDR3 size: 12 residues. CDR3 bases: TGTGCCAGCAGCGCCGACAGGCAGGGCTACACCTTC. Its translation is CASSADRQGYTF.

The rearrangement uses TRBV5-6 and TRBJ2-3; 11 bases are shared with TRBD2. This CDR3 is built from 16 residues. Germline CDR1 reads SGHDT; CDR2 reads YYEEEE. Losses at the gene ends were 1 base for V and 1 base for J; bases not matched to a gene: 2. The CDR3 here is CASSLQLAGGTDTQYF. CDR3 DNA sequence: TGTGCCAGCAGCTTGCAACTAGCGGGGGGCACAGATACGCAGTATTTT.

This chain connects TRBV9 to TRBJ2-6; D ambiguous. The CDR3 length is 14 residues. V lost 4 bases, J lost 0 bases, and 5 bases lay in between. Germline V gene sequence: CDR1 SGDLS, CDR2 YYNGEE. The CDR3 DNA is TGTGCCAGCAGCAGGAGCTCTGGGGCCAACGTCCTGACTTTC. It specifies CASSRSSGANVLTF. The whole variable domain, remainder taken from reference TRBV9 and TRBJ2-6, is DSGVTQTPKHLITATGQRVTLRCSPRSGDLSVYWYQQSLDQGLQFLIQYYNGEERAKGNILERFSAQQFPDLHSELNLSSLELGDSALYFCASSRSSGANVLTFGAGSRLTVL.

This chain joins TRBV19 and TRBJ1-4, with D maybe TRBD1 (6 bases). The CDR3 spans 13 residues. CDR1 LNHDA and CDR2 SQIVND come from the germline V gene (reference sequence). Trimming shortened V by 10 bases and J by 8 bases, and 17 bases separated the two germline ends. The CDR3 bases are TGTGCCACTAGACAGGTGGAACAGGAAAAACTGTTTTTT. This sequence encodes CATRQVEQEKLFF.

V is TRBV19 and J is TRBJ1-2, with D possibly TRBD1 on 6 matching bases. Germline V gene lookup returns CDR1 LNHDA and CDR2 SQIVND (reference sequence). The CDR3 covers 14 residues. Trimming pared 1 base from V and 6 bases from J, leaving 12 bases between. The CDR3: CASSIVAGANGYTF. CDR3 DNA: TGTGCCAGTAGTATAGTGGCAGGGGCTAATGGCTACACCTTC.

This clone was recorded only once. The V and J genes are TRBV3-1 (or the pseudogene TRBV3-2) and TRBJ2-1; TRBD1 is a possible D gene (5 bases). The CDR3 covers 14 residues. CDR1 LGHDT and CDR2 YNNKEL come from the germline V gene (reference sequence). The V end lost 1 base, the J end lost 6 bases, and 10 bases lay between the germline ends. The CDR3 region is CASSQGLGVNEQFF. The CDR3 DNA follows: TGTGCCAGCAGCCAAGGTCTAGGGGTCAATGAGCAGTTCTTC.

The J gene is TRBJ2-6, the V gene TRBV30, with D possibly matching TRBD1 (5 bases). Trimming pared 2 bases from V and 3 bases from J, leaving 11 bases between. Germline V gene sequence: CDR1 GTSNPN, CDR2 SVGIG (reference sequence). The CDR3 totals 15 residues. The CDR3 spells CAWSRGYDGANVLTF. In DNA, the CDR3 is TGTGCCTGGAGTAGGGGTTATGATGGGGCCAACGTCCTGACTTTC.

The rearrangement links TRBV12-3 or TRBV12-4 to TRBJ1-1; D might be TRBD1 (6 bases). V was clipped by 3 bases and J by 7 bases, with 12 bases between them. CDR3 length equals 13 residues. This CDR3 reads CASSFGGRDEAFF. The CDR3 DNA follows: TGTGCCAGCAGTTTCGGGGGGCGCGATGAAGCTTTCTTT.

This clone has only one observation. The chain couples TRBV5-1 to TRBJ2-1, with D possibly TRBD2 on 7 matching bases. The germline V gene has CDR1 SGHRS and CDR2 YFSETQ. V was cut by 3 bases and J by 4 bases, with 17 bases left in between. This CDR3 spans 16 amino acids. The CDR3 DNA sequence: TGCGCCAGCAGCTCAACTGGCGGGGGACAATACAATGAGCAGTTCTTC. Protein: CASSSTGGGQYNEQFF.

This chain connects TRBV5-1 to TRBJ2-3; 9 bases align to TRBD2. Looked up from germline, CDR1 is SGHRS and CDR2 is YFSETQ. V gave up 6 bases and J gave up 3 bases; unmatched junction bases: 8. This CDR3 region has 15 residues. The DNA of the CDR3 is TGCGCCAGCAAGGATAGCGGGGGAGGAACAGATACGCAGTATTTT. Its protein product is CASKDSGGGTDTQYF.

The chain joins TRBV3-1 (or the pseudogene TRBV3-2) to TRBJ2-2, with 10 bases identical to TRBD2. The CDR3 is made up of 16 amino acids. Germline-derived CDR1 and CDR2 are LGHDT and YNNKEL (reference sequence). V lost 2 bases, J lost 4 bases, and 4 bases stayed unmatched. CDR3 DNA sequence: TGTGCCAGCAGCCAACAAGCGGGGGGGCGCACCGGGGAGCTGTTTTTT. Its translation is CASSQQAGGRTGELFF.

This chain uses TRBV11-3 with TRBJ2-7; 8 bases fit TRBD1. The CDR3 has 15 amino acids. The trim removed 2 bases at V and 1 base at J, leaving 4 bases unmatched. The germline V gene encodes CDR1 SGHNT and CDR2 YENEEA. The CDR3 region is CASSLKQGGSYEQYF. Here the CDR3 DNA reads TGTGCCAGCAGCTTAAAACAGGGGGGATCCTACGAGCAGTACTTC.

V and J are TRBV6-5 and TRBJ1-3; a possible D gene is TRBD1 (6 bases). Germline lookup yields CDR1 MNHEY and CDR2 SVGAGI. Deletions cut 9 bases from V and 4 bases from J, with 13 bases between. This CDR3 has 13 residues. CDR3 sequence (DNA): TGTGCCAGTCATTGGGGGCCGGGAAACACCATATATTTT. This translates into CASHWGPGNTIYF.

The chain joins TRBV11-3 to TRBJ1-1; 9 bases are shared with TRBD1. Germline trimming cut 4 bases from V and 8 bases from J; bases unmatched to any gene: 8. The CDR3 has 14 amino acids. Germline values: CDR1 SGHNT, CDR2 YENEEA. CDR3 nucleotide sequence: TGTGCCAGCAGCTCTTCGGGACAGGGTCAGGAAGCTTTCTTT. It yields the protein CASSSSGQGQEAFF.

The V gene is TRBV18, the J gene TRBJ1-1; 7 bases align to TRBD1. The CDR3 loop spans 14 amino acids. The J segment lost 7 bases and the V segment lost 3 bases, leaving 8 bases of the junction unmatched. Germline V gene lookup returns CDR1 KGHSH and CDR2 LQKENI. CDR3 DNA: TGTGCCAGCTCACCCCCTCTACAGGGGAATGAAGCTTTCTTT. Protein product: CASSPPLQGNEAFF.

This clone has a single count. The CDR3 region is CASSLIRASGTEAFF. CDR3 DNA sequence: TGCGCCAGCAGCTTGATTAGAGCTTCGGGCACTGAAGCTTTCTTT. This chain links TRBV5-1 with TRBJ1-1; D gene uncertain. Germline V gives CDR1 SGHRS, CDR2 YFSETQ. Trimming left V 1 base short and J 4 bases short, with 14 bases between. The CDR3 covers 15 residues.

The chain has TRBV11-2 and TRBJ2-1, with D possibly matching TRBD2 (8 bases). Germline CDR1 reads SGHAT; CDR2 reads FQNNGV. The CDR3 is 14 residues long. V shed 5 bases and J shed 6 bases, with 14 bases lying between them. CDR3 amino acids: CASSDRAGGNEQFF. CDR3 sequence (DNA): TGTGCCAGCAGCGACAGGGCGGGGGGCAATGAGCAGTTCTTC.

The chain employs TRBV6-5 and TRBJ1-1; tentative D call: TRBD1 (6 bases). The V gene lost 7 bases and the J gene lost 3 bases, with 15 bases spanning the gap. Germline V lookup: CDR1 MNHEY, CDR2 SVGAGI. The length of the CDR3 is 14 residues. CDR3: CASTSGVQDTEAFF. The CDR3 DNA reads TGTGCCAGCACATCAGGGGTCCAGGACACTGAAGCTTTCTTT.

V usage is TRBV7-2 and J usage is TRBJ1-2, with 7 nucleotides matching TRBD1. Per the germline V gene, CDR1 is SGHTA and CDR2 is FQGNSA. The CDR3 is made up of 14 amino acids. J gave up 8 bases and V 5 bases, and 11 bases lay outside the gene matches. The CDR3 loop is CASSLRQGSGGYTF. The CDR3 DNA follows: TGTGCCAGCAGCCTCAGACAGGGATCAGGAGGCTACACCTTC.

CDR3 sequence reads: CASSGPGTSGANVLTF. DNA of the CDR3: TGTGCCAGCAGTGGTCCCGGGACATCTGGGGCCAACGTCCTGACTTTC. The chain is built from TRBV6-1 and TRBJ2-6; D possibly corresponds to TRBD1 (6 bases). The ends were cut back, 4 bases at V and 1 base at J, with 11 bases in the middle. Germline assignment: CDR1 MNHNS and CDR2 SASEGT. The CDR3 is 16 amino acids.

The rearrangement uses TRBV13 and TRBJ2-1, with TRBD2 as a possible D gene (6 bases). The V gene lost 2 bases and the J gene lost 0 bases, with 14 bases spanning the gap. Germline V gene data show CDR1 as PRHDT and CDR2 as FYEKMQ (reference sequence). The CDR3 extends over 17 amino acids. CDR3 DNA: TGTGCCAGCAGCTTAAATATTGGGGGGTTCTCCTACAATGAGCAGTTCTTC. Encoded protein: CASSLNIGGFSYNEQFF.

The rearrangement uses TRBV5-4 and TRBJ1-2; D call uncertain. Germline lookup yields CDR1 SGHNT and CDR2 YYREEE (reference sequence). The CDR3 totals 14 residues. With 4 bases removed from V and 5 bases from J, the gap between germline ends came to 15 bases. CDR3: CASSPRFESYGYTF. DNA for the CDR3: TGTGCCAGCAGCCCCCGTTTCGAGTCTTATGGCTACACCTTC.